This T cell receptor (beta chain) is drawn from a study of human T cells and chemical hapten exposure. Described time point: patch test 3, about 24 weeks after DPC sensitization. Treatment here: therapeutic diphenylcyclopropenone sensitization with weekly scalp DPC. Looked up from germline, CDR1 is ENHRY and CDR2 is SYGVKD. The CDR3 runs 14 residues. The V and J ends lost 5 bases and 2 bases, in that order; junction bases with no gene match: 4. TCRdb used MiXCR to reprocess the RACE reads, holding one entry per CDR3 protein. Of 99,000 or so distinct CDR3 sequences listed, around 34% were seen once; the top ten hold about 2.9%. This clonotype was picked up many times.

The rearrangement uses TRBV10-3 and TRBJ2-7; 9 bases line up with TRBD2. This receptor was taken from a middle-aged man with alopecia areata. Some clones in this sample may be carry-over from other donors' samples. This sample comprised whole blood, obtained in connection with sensitization to the hapten diphenylcyclopropenone (DPC). DNA for the CDR3: TGTGCCATCAGTCGGACTAGCGATACCTACGAGCAGTACTTC. Translated: CAISRTSDTYEQYF.